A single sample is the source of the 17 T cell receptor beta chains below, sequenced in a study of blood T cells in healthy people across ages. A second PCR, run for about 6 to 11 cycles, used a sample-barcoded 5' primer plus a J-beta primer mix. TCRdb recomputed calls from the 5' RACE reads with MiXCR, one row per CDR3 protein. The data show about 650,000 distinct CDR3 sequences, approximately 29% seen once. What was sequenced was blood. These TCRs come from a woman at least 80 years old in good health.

CDR3 sequence (DNA): TGCAGCGTCCTCATCCGACAGGGGGAGAAGGAGCAGTACTTC. It translates to CSVLIRQGEKEQYF. This chain connects TRBV29-1 to TRBJ2-7; TRBD1 matches 9 bases. Germline CDR1 is SQVTM and CDR2 is ANQGSEA. The trim removed 6 bases at V and 7 bases at J, leaving 13 bases unmatched. The CDR3 totals 14 residues.

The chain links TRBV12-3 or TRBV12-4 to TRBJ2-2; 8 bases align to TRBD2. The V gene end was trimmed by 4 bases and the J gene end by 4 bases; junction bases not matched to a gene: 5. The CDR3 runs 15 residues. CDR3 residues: CASSWSGGSTGELFF. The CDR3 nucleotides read TGTGCCAGCAGTTGGAGCGGGGGCAGCACCGGGGAGCTGTTTTTT.

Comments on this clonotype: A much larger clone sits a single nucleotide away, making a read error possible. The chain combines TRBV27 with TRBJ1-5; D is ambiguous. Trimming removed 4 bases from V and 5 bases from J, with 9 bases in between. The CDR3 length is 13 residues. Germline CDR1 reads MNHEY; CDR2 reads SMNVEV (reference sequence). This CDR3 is CASSSDFYQPQHF. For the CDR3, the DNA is TGTGCCAGCAGTTCGGACTTTTATCAGCCCCAGCATTTT.

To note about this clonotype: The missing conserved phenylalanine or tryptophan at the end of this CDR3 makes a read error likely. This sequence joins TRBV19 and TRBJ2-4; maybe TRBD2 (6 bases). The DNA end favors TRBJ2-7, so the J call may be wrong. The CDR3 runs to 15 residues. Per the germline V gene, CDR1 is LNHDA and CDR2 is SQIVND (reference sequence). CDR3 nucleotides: TGTGCCAGTAAAGAGACAGACCACGGGGGCTACGAGCAGTACTGC. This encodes CASKETDHGGYEQYC.

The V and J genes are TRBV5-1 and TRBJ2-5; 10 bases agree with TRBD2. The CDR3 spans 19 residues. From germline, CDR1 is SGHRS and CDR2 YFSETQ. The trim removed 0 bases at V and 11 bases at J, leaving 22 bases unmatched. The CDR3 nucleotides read TGCGCCAGCAGCTTGGTGCCCCGCCGAATTAGCGGGGGGAACTCTGAGCAGTACTTC. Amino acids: CASSLVPRRISGGNSEQYF.

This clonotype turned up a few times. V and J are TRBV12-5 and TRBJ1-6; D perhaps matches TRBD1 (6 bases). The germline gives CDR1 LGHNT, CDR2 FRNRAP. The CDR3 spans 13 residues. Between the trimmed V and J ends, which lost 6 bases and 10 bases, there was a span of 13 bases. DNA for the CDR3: TGTGCTAGTGGGCCGGGACACTTATCACCCCTCCACTTT. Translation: CASGPGHLSPLHF.

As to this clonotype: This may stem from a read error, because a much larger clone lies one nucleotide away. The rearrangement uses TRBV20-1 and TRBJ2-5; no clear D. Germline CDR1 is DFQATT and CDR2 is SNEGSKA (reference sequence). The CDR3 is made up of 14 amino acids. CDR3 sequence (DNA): TGCAGTGCTAGTCCTATGGCCGGCCAAGAGGCCCAGTACTTC. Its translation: CSASPMAGQEAQYF.

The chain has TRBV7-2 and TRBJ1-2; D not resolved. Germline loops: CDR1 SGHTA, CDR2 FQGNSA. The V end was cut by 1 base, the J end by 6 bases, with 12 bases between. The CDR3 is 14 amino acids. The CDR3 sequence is CASSLVGTSNGYTF. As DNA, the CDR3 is TGTGCCAGCAGCTTAGTAGGCACTTCGAATGGCTACACCTTC. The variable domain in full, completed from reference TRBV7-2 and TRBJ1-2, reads GAGVSQSPSNKVTEKGKDVELRCDPISGHTALYWYRQSLGQGLEFLIYFQGNSAPDKSGLPSDRFSAERTGGSVSTLTIQRTQQEDSAVYLCASSLVGTSNGYTFGSGTRLTVV.

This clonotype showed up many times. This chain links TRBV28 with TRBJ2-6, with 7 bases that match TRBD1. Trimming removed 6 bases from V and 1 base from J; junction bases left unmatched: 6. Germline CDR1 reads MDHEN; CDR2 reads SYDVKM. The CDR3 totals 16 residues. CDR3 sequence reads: CASRPATGSGANVLTF. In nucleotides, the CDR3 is TGTGCCAGCAGACCCGCGACAGGGTCTGGGGCCAACGTCCTGACTTTC. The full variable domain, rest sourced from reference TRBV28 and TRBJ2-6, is DVKVTQSSRYLVKRTGEKVFLECVQDMDHENMFWYRQDPGLGLRLIYFSYDVKMKEKGDIPEGYSVSREKKERFSLILESASTNQTSMYLCASRPATGSGANVLTFGAGSRLTVL.

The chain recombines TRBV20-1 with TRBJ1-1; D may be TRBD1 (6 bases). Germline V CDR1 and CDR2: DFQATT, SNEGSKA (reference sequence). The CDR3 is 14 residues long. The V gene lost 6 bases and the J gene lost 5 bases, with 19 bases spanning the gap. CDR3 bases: TGCAGTGCCCTCTATTTAAGAAGGGGGACTGAAGCTTTCTTT. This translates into CSALYLRRGTEAFF.

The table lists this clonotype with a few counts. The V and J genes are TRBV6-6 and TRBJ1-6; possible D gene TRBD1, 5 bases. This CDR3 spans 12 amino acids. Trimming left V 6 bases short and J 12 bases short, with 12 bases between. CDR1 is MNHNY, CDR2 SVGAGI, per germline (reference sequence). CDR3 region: CASRPRREPLHF. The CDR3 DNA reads TGTGCCAGCAGACCACGCAGGGAACCCCTCCACTTT.

CDR3 protein: CASSPRSGVSYEQYF. Here the CDR3 DNA reads TGTGCCAGCAGCCCAAGGTCGGGGGTCTCCTACGAGCAGTACTTC. The chain couples TRBV7-9 to TRBJ2-7, with D possibly being TRBD2 (6 bases). Germline CDR1 reads SEHNR; CDR2 reads FQNEAQ (reference sequence). With 5 bases removed from V and 0 bases from J, the gap between germline ends came to 14 bases. The CDR3 spans 15 residues.

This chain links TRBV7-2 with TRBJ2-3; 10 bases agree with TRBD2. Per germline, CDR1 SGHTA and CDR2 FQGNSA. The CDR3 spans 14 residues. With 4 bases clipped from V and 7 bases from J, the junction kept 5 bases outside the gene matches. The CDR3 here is CASSSSGRGNTQYF. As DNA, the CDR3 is TGTGCCAGCAGCTCTAGCGGGAGAGGGAATACGCAGTATTTT.

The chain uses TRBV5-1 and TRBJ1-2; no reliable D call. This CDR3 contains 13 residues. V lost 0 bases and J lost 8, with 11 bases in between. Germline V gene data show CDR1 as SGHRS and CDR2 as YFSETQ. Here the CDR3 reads CASSLADGLGYTF. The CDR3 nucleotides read TGCGCCAGCAGCTTGGCGGACGGCCTGGGCTACACCTTC.

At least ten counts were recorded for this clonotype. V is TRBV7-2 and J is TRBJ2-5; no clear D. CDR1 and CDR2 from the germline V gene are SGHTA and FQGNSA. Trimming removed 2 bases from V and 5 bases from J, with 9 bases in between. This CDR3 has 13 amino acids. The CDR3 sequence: CASSLSRFETQYF. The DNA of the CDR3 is TGTGCCAGCAGCTTATCGAGATTTGAGACCCAGTACTTC.

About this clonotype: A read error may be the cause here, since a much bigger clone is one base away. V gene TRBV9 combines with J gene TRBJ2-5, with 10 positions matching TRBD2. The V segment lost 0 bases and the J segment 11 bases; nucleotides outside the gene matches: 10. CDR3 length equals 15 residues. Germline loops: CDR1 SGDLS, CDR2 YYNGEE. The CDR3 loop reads CASSVDSGGYNEQYF. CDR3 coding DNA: TGTGCCAGCAGCGTAGATAGCGGGGGGTACAATGAGCAGTACTTC.

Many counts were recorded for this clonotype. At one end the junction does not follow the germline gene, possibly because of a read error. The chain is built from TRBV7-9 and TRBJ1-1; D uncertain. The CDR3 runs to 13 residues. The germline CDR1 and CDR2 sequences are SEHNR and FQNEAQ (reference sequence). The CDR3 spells CASSVAPGGEAFF. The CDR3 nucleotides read TGTGCCAGCAGCGTAGCCCCGGGAGGGGAAGCTTTCTTT.